The clone carrying this T cell receptor beta chain was found a few times. Its antigen is currently unknown. This sample was included in a study of T cell repertoires in cytomegalovirus infection. Across the study: Indications of both CMV infection and matching HLA type were provided by public TCR beta signatures. General study points: The study found HLA-C-restricted CMV-specific TCR beta clonotypes dominating the ex vivo response.

With 0 bases removed from V and 2 bases from J, the gap between germline ends came to 11 bases. CDR3 length: 15 amino acids. Germline-derived CDR1 and CDR2 are SGHDT and YYEEEE. One entry per CDR3 protein results from TCRdb running MiXCR on the reads. Altogether fewer than 550,000 distinct CDR3 sequences are present, 16% being singletons, with the ten largest covering 20% to 30%. The chain is built from TRBV5-6 and TRBJ1-2; D unclear. Sequencing was done on a sample of CD8+ T cells from PBMCs. This TCR was recovered from a human donor in good health (CMV status not recorded). Some clones in this sample may be carry-over from other donors' samples. The CDR3 nucleotides are TGTGCCAGCAGCTTGGAGGTGACGACCAACTATGGCTACACCTTC. Translating it yields CASSLEVTTNYGYTF.